The 23 T cell receptor beta chains below come from one sample, sequenced in a study of blood T cells in healthy people across ages. A sample-barcoded 5' primer and a J-beta primer mix were used in a second PCR of roughly 7 to 12 cycles. TCRdb re-called the 5' RACE reads with MiXCR, one entry per CDR3 protein. The table lists around 1,800,000 distinct CDR3 sequences, around 42% of them singletons, with 23% in the top ten. Source material: blood. The receptors shown here come from a human donor in good health.

Only a few counts were recorded for this clonotype. The chain joins TRBV7-6 to TRBJ2-5; a possible D gene is TRBD2 (6 bases). This CDR3 spans 17 amino acids. V was shortened by 1 base and J by 2 bases, with 17 bases between the two germline ends. Germline V gene lookup returns CDR1 SGHVS and CDR2 FNYEAQ. The CDR3 coding sequence is TGTGCCAGCAGCTTAGGTGCTGCGTGGGGGACTCAAGAGACCCAGTACTTC. It encodes CASSLGAAWGTQETQYF.

The DNA of the CDR3 is TGTGCCAGCAGCCCATCCTCGGGGCTCTATGGCTACACCTTC. This codes for CASSPSSGLYGYTF. This chain links TRBV4-2 with TRBJ1-2, with D tentatively TRBD1 (5 bases). The V gene lost 4 bases and the J gene lost 4 bases, with 13 bases spanning the gap. The CDR3 is made up of 14 amino acids. Germline-derived CDR1 and CDR2 are LGHNA and YNFKEQ.

The gene calls are TRBV2 and TRBJ1-6, with D perhaps matching TRBD1 (5 bases). The length of the CDR3 is 15 residues. Trimming shortened V by 6 bases and J by 6 bases, and 15 bases separated the two germline ends. CDR1 SNHLY and CDR2 FYNNEI come from the germline V gene. In nucleotides, the CDR3 is TGTGCCAGCAGCCAGCGAGGGACGGCTAATTCACCCCTCCACTTT. It codes for CASSQRGTANSPLHF.

The CDR3 DNA reads as TGTGCCAGCAGTCAAAGGTGGAGAAACACCGGGGAGCTGTTTTTT. It is translated as CASSQRWRNTGELFF. The chain recombines TRBV7-2 with TRBJ2-2; D call uncertain. Germline loops: CDR1 SGHTA, CDR2 FQGNSA. The CDR3 runs 15 residues. Trimming took 6 bases from V and 2 from J, leaving 13 bases between them. The entire variable domain, with the rest obtained from reference TRBV7-2 and TRBJ2-2, is as follows: GAGVSQSPSNKVTEKGKDVELRCDPISGHTALYWYRQSLGQGLEFLIYFQGNSAPDKSGLPSDRFSAERTGGSVSTLTIQRTQQEDSAVYLCASSQRWRNTGELFFGEGSRLTVL.

The chain uses TRBV3-1 and TRBJ2-3, with 9 bases that match TRBD2. CDR3 size: 16 residues. In germline, CDR1 is LGHDT, CDR2 YNNKEL (reference sequence). Unmatched junction bases numbered 5, after V lost 0 bases and J lost 4 bases. CDR3 amino acids: CASSQDILAGPDTQYF. The CDR3 DNA reads as TGTGCCAGCAGCCAAGATATACTAGCGGGTCCAGATACGCAGTATTTT.

In DNA form, the CDR3 reads TGTGCCAGCAGCTTACAAGCAGCAGGGTACAATCAGCCCCAGCATTTT. Residues: CASSLQAAGYNQPQHF. The chain is built from TRBV7-8 and TRBJ1-5, with D possibly matching TRBD1 (5 bases). The CDR3 totals 16 residues. V gave up 2 bases and J gave up 3 bases, with 14 bases separating them. In germline, CDR1 is SGHVS, CDR2 FQNEAQ. The full variable domain, rest sourced from reference TRBV7-8 and TRBJ1-5, is GAGVSQSPRYKVAKRGQDVALRCDPISGHVSLFWYQQALGQGPEFLTYFQNEAQLDKSGLPSDRFFAERPEGSVSTLKIQRTQQEDSAVYLCASSLQAAGYNQPQHFGDGTRLSIL.

This clonotype was seen more than once but under ten times. The chain combines TRBV20-1 with TRBJ1-2; TRBD1 aligns across 10 bases. This CDR3 is 13 amino acids long. Germline CDR1 reads DFQATT; CDR2 reads SNEGSKA (reference sequence). CDR3 nucleotides: TGCAGGGCGACAGGGGGCGCGAATGATGGCTACACCTTC. This sequence encodes CRATGGANDGYTF.

Ten or more counts support this clonotype. V and J are TRBV21-1 and TRBJ2-7. TRBV21-1 is designated a pseudogene. The CDR3 contains 15 residues. The CDR3 sequence is CASSKGSDSSHEQYF. In DNA form, the CDR3 reads TGTGCCAGCAGCAAAGGGTCGGACAGTTCCCACGAGCAGTACTTC.

V gene TRBV9 combines with J gene TRBJ1-2; D unclear. The CDR3 has 13 residues. The germline gives CDR1 SGDLS, CDR2 YYNGEE. V shed 4 bases and J shed 6 bases, with 13 bases lying between them. CDR3 bases: TGTGCCAGCAGCCCACGGACGCGTGATGGCTACACCTTC. Protein: CASSPRTRDGYTF.

This chain joins TRBV4-3 and TRBJ2-6; tentative D call: TRBD2 (5 bases). V was pared by 4 bases and J by 0 bases, with 10 bases between. CDR1 and CDR2 (germline): LGHNA, YSLEER. The CDR3 is made up of 16 amino acids. CDR3 nucleotides: TGCGCCAGCAGCCCACACCGGGGCTCTGGGGCCAACGTCCTGACTTTC. This sequence encodes CASSPHRGSGANVLTF.

CDR3 sequence reads: CSVERQGDLYPEAFF. In DNA form, the CDR3 reads TGCAGCGTTGAAAGACAGGGGGATTTATACCCTGAAGCTTTCTTT. The V gene is TRBV29-1, the J gene TRBJ1-1; TRBD1 aligns across 9 bases. The V segment lost 2 bases and the J segment 6 bases; nucleotides outside the gene matches: 10. Germline V gene data show CDR1 as SQVTM and CDR2 as ANQGSEA. This CDR3 has 15 residues.

This clonotype was picked up many times. The CDR3 DNA sequence: TGTGCCAGCAGTTCCTATGCTTCCTACAATGAGCAGTTCTTC. Translating it yields CASSSYASYNEQFF. The gene calls are TRBV12-3 or TRBV12-4 and TRBJ2-1; D uncertain. Between the trimmed V and J ends, which lost 4 bases and 1 base, there was a span of 8 bases. The CDR3 length is 14 residues.

Turning to this clonotype: Sequence at one end of the junction differs from germline and may be a read error. The chain employs TRBV24-1 and TRBJ1-4, with TRBD1 as a possible D gene (5 bases). In germline, CDR1 is KGHDR, CDR2 SFDVKD. This CDR3 is built from 13 residues. Written as DNA, the CDR3 is TGTGTCACCAGTGACAGCAATAATGAAAAACTGTTTTTT. Translation gives CVTSDSNNEKLFF.

The chain is built from TRBV24-1 and TRBJ2-1; TRBD1 aligns across 9 bases. Germline loops: CDR1 KGHDR, CDR2 SFDVKD. The CDR3 sequence is 13 residues long. V lost 8 bases to trimming and J lost 4 bases; unmatched junction nucleotides: 2. CDR3 sequence: CATKQGAYNEQFF. CDR3 bases: TGTGCCACCAAACAGGGGGCGTACAATGAGCAGTTCTTC.

This clonotype has more than one count but fewer than ten. The chain links TRBV27 to TRBJ2-1; no definite D call. The CDR3 is 12 amino acids. Germline CDR1 and CDR2: MNHEY and SMNVEV (reference sequence). Trimming removed 3 bases from V and 5 bases from J, with 5 bases in between. CDR3 sequence: CASSLKDNEQFF. CDR3 DNA sequence: TGTGCCAGCAGTTTGAAAGACAATGAGCAGTTCTTC.

With respect to this clonotype: At one of its ends the junction is not consistent with the germline gene, which may arise from a read error. The gene calls are TRBV28 and TRBJ2-6; D remains unclear. The germline V gene has CDR1 MDHEN and CDR2 SYDVKM. The CDR3 has 14 residues. The CDR3 bases are TGTGCCCGCAGGTTAATAGCTGGGGCCAACGTCCTGACTTTC. Its translation is CARRLIAGANVLTF.

As concerns this clonotype: The junction departs from germline at one end; a sequencing error may be responsible. J is TRBJ2-2 and V is TRBV2; D possibly corresponds to TRBD1 (6 bases). The CDR3 has 14 residues. The germline CDR1 and CDR2 sequences are SNHLY and FYNNEI. The CDR3 DNA is TGTGCCGGCAGGGGAACGGTTCGCACCGGGGAGCTGTTTTTT. The encoded protein is CAGRGTVRTGELFF.

DNA for the CDR3: TGCAGTGCTAGAGACAACAGGGGCAATGAGCAGTTCTTC. Translating gives CSARDNRGNEQFF. The rearrangement joins TRBV20-1 to TRBJ2-1, with 7 bases aligning to TRBD1. The germline CDR1 and CDR2 sequences are DFQATT and SNEGSKA (reference sequence). The CDR3 totals 13 residues. Trimming cost V 0 bases and J 6 bases; bases outside gene matches: 2.

The CDR3 sequence is CASSLDMGVGNQPQHF. The CDR3 bases are TGTGCCAGCAGCTTAGACATGGGGGTCGGCAATCAGCCCCAGCATTTT. V is TRBV7-8 and J is TRBJ1-5; D may be TRBD1 (5 bases). Trimming took off 1 base at V and 2 bases at J, with 12 bases between the two ends. This CDR3 is built from 16 residues. CDR1 is SGHVS and CDR2 is FQNEAQ in the germline V gene.

There are many counts of this clonotype. V gene TRBV6-2 or TRBV6-3 combines with J gene TRBJ2-3, with D possibly TRBD2 on 6 matching bases. Germline CDR1 and CDR2: MNHEY and SVGEGT. The CDR3 spans 12 residues. With 5 bases removed from V and 6 bases from J, the gap between germline ends came to 9 bases. The CDR3 sequence is CASSGTRDTQYF. The CDR3 nucleotides are TGTGCCAGCAGTGGGACTCGGGATACGCAGTATTTT.

V gene TRBV18 combines with J gene TRBJ1-2, with D possibly matching TRBD1 (5 bases). Germline V lookup: CDR1 KGHSH, CDR2 LQKENI. There are 14 residues in the CDR3. Trimming removed 6 bases at V and 6 bases at J, with 17 bases between. The CDR3, as DNA: TGTGCCAGCTCCCCCGGGACCCTAAGCCATGGCTACACCTTC. The encoded protein is CASSPGTLSHGYTF.

The chain employs TRBV12-3 or TRBV12-4 and TRBJ2-7; 9 nucleotides agree with TRBD2. This CDR3 region has 15 residues. Trimming removed 1 base from V and 2 bases from J; junction bases left unmatched: 3. In nucleotides, the CDR3 is TGTGCCAGCAGTTTAGAACAGCGGGGGGCCTACGAGCAGTACTTC. Translated, it gives CASSLEQRGAYEQYF.

As to this clonotype: A read error may account for a junction end that differs from germline. V and J are TRBV29-1 and TRBJ2-1; D possibly corresponds to TRBD2 (7 bases). The CDR3 totals 15 residues. Germline V gene sequence: CDR1 SQVTM, CDR2 ANQGSEA. The CDR3 sequence: CSVEIHGGRYSEQFF. CDR3 in DNA: TGCAGCGTTGAGATTCACGGGGGGCGTTACAGTGAGCAGTTCTTC.